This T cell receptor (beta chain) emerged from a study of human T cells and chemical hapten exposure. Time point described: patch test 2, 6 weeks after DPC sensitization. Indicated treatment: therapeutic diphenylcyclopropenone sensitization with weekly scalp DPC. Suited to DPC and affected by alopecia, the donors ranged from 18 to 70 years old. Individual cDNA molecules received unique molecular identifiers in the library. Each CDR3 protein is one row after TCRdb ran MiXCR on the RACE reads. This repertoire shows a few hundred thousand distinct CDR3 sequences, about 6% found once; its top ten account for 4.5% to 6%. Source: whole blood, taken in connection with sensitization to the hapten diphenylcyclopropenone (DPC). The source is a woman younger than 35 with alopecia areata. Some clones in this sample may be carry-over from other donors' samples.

This CDR3 is CASSDWREETQYF. The CDR3, as DNA: TGTGCCAGCAGTGACTGGCGGGAAGAGACCCAGTACTTC. V usage is TRBV2 and J usage is TRBJ2-5; TRBD2 might be the D (5 bases). Germline V gives CDR1 SNHLY, CDR2 FYNNEI. Trimming removed 3 bases at V and 3 bases at J, with 8 bases between. The CDR3 consists of 13 residues.